These 10 T cell receptor beta chains came from one sample sequenced in a study of OX40 agonist ivuxolimab in advanced cancers. Library preparation employed the immunoSEQ multiplex PCR assay. TCRdb's version of the immuneACCESS table is confined to in-frame rearrangements and falls short of the full clone set. An unresolved V gene accounts for under half of the shortfall where checked; the remainder is of unknown origin. In all, the sample holds over 60,000 clones, and about 90% of those were seen once. Jointly, the top ten make up around 2.2% of the sample. Source: CD4+ or CD8+ T cells sorted from blood, taken in a trial of the OX40 agonist ivuxolimab. These receptors were obtained from an adult with an advanced solid tumor such as melanoma, head and neck, liver or kidney cancer.

The V gene is TRBV18, the J gene TRBJ1-2; 9 bases fit TRBD1. Trimming took 5 bases from V and 7 from J; bases not matched to a gene: 2. The CDR3 runs 12 residues. The germline gives CDR1 KGHSH, CDR2 LQKENI. DNA of the CDR3: TGTGCCAGCTCAATGGGACAGGGTGGCTACACCTTC. This gives the protein CASSMGQGGYTF.

The V and J genes are TRBV28 and TRBJ1-2; 7 nucleotides match TRBD1. The germline V gene encodes CDR1 MDHEN and CDR2 SYDVKM. The CDR3 is 15 amino acids. Trimming removed 2 bases from V and 5 bases from J; junction bases left unmatched: 8. The CDR3 is CASSLTLGQNYGYTF. DNA of the CDR3: TGTGCCAGCAGTTTAACGTTGGGACAGAATTATGGCTACACCTTC.

The chain is built from TRBV5-4 and TRBJ2-7, with 13 bases fitting TRBD2. The CDR3 has 17 amino acids. CDR1 SGHNT and CDR2 YYREEE come from the germline V gene (reference sequence). V lost 3 bases to trimming and J lost 6 bases; unmatched junction nucleotides: 12. CDR3 residues: CASSSPTSGRAIGEQYF. CDR3 nucleotides: TGTGCCAGCAGCTCCCCCACTAGCGGGAGGGCTATCGGCGAGCAGTACTTC.

V and J are TRBV5-4 and TRBJ1-4, with D unclear. The CDR3 covers 13 residues. V was shortened by 2 bases and J by 4 bases, with 6 bases between the two germline ends. Germline CDR1 is SGHNT and CDR2 is YYREEE (reference sequence). The chain's CDR3 is CASSLSGNEKLFF. CDR3 sequence (DNA): TGTGCCAGCAGCTTATCCGGTAATGAAAAACTGTTTTTT.

This clone has only one observation. The rearrangement joins TRBV28 to TRBJ2-2; D possibly corresponds to TRBD1 (7 bases). The germline V gene has CDR1 MDHEN and CDR2 SYDVKM. V lost 6 bases and J 6 bases, leaving 8 bases between the germline ends. The CDR3 covers 12 residues. The CDR3 here is CASSRGAGELFF. The CDR3 nucleotides are TGTGCCAGCAGCAGGGGGGCCGGGGAGCTGTTTTTT.

The chain uses TRBV2 and TRBJ2-1; D is unclear. Per the germline V gene, CDR1 is SNHLY and CDR2 is FYNNEI. The CDR3 sequence is 14 residues long. V was trimmed by 6 bases and J by 4 bases, leaving 13 bases between them. CDR3 DNA sequence: TGTGCCAGCAGGATCCGGGCCTTATACAATGAGCAGTTCTTC. Residues: CASRIRALYNEQFF.

This sequence joins TRBV6-5 and TRBJ2-7; 9 bases map to TRBD1. V lost 4 bases and J lost 6; bases outside the gene matches: 10. Germline V CDR1 and CDR2: MNHEY, SVGAGI. CDR3 length: 15 residues. CDR3 in DNA: TGTGCCAGCAGTTCCGGACAGGGGCAAGCGGGCGAGCAGTACTTC. It translates to CASSSGQGQAGEQYF.

This clone showed up just once. The rearrangement uses TRBV2 and TRBJ1-1; 8 positions agree with TRBD1. The CDR3 is 13 amino acids. The germline V gene encodes CDR1 SNHLY and CDR2 FYNNEI. V lost 6 bases and J lost 5; bases outside the gene matches: 5. The CDR3 DNA is TGTGCCAGCAGGTCAGGGGGCTCGACTGAAGCTTTCTTT. It is translated as CASRSGGSTEAFF.

By share, this clone ranks as medium-sized (0.01 to 0.1%). The rearrangement joins TRBV5-1 to TRBJ1-4; 8 bases line up with TRBD1. Germline CDR1 reads SGHRS; CDR2 reads YFSETQ. V shed 6 bases and J 1 base; nucleotides not matched to a gene: 5. This CDR3 is 15 amino acids long. CDR3 region: CASTDRVGTNEKLFF. CDR3 bases: TGCGCCAGCACGGACAGGGTTGGAACTAATGAAAAACTGTTTTTT.

The gene calls are TRBV9 and TRBJ2-7; D remains ambiguous. V dropped 3 bases and J dropped 1 base, with 8 bases sitting between them. Germline-derived CDR1 and CDR2 are SGDLS and YYNGEE. The CDR3 has 13 amino acids. The CDR3 region has the DNA TGTGCCAGCAGCGACACGCCGTCCTACGAGCAGTACTTC. Translation: CASSDTPSYEQYF.